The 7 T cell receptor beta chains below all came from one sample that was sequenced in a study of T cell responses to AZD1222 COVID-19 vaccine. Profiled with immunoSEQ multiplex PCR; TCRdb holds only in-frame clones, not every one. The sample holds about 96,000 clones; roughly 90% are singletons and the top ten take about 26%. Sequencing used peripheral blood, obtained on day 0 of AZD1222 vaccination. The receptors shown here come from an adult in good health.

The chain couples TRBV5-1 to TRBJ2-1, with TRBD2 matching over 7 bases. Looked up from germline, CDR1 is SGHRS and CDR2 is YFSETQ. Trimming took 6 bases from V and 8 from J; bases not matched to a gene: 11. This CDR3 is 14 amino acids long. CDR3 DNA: TGCGCCAGCACGGTGGGAGGGCCAGCGGATGAGCAGTTCTTC. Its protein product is CASTVGGPADEQFF. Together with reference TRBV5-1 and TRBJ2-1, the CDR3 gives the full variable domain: KAGVTQTPRYLIKTRGQQVTLSCSPISGHRSVSWYQQTPGQGLQFLFEYFSETQRNKGNFPGRFSGRQFSNSRSEMNVSTLELGDSALYLCASTVGGPADEQFFGPGTRLTVL.

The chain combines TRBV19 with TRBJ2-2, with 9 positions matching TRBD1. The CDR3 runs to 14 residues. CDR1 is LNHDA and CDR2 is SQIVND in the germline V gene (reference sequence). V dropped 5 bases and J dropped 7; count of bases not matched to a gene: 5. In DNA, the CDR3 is TGTGCCAGTAGTGGGGACAGGGCCGGCGGGGAGCTGTTTTTT. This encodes CASSGDRAGGELFF.

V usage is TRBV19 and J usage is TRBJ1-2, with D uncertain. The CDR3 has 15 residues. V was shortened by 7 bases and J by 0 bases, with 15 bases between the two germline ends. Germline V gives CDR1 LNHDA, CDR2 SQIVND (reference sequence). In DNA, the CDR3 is TGTGCCAGTATGCCCCGGGCCGGCGCTAACTATGGCTACACCTTC. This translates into CASMPRAGANYGYTF.

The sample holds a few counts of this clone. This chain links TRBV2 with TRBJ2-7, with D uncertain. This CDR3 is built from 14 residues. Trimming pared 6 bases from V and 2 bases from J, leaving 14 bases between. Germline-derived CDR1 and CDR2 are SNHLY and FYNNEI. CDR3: CASSRPGPTYEQYF. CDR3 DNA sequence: TGTGCCAGCAGCCGACCGGGCCCAACCTACGAGCAGTACTTC.

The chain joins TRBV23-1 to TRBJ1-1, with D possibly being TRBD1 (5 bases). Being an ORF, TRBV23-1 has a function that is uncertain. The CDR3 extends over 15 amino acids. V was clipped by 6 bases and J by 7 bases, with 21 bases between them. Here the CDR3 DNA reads TGCGCCAGCAGGGGACTCTCCCCAAGGAGGAGTGAAGCTTTCTTT. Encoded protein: CASRGLSPRRSEAFF.

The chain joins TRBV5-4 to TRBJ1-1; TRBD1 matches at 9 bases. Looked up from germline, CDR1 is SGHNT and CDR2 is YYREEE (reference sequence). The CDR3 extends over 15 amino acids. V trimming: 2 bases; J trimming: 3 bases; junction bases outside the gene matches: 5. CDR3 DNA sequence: TGTGCCAGCAGCTTTCGGACAGGGGCGCACACTGAAGCTTTCTTT. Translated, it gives CASSFRTGAHTEAFF.

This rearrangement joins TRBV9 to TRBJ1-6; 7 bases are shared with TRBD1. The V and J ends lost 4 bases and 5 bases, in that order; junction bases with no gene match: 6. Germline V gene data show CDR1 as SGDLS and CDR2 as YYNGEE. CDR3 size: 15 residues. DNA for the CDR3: TGTGCCAGCAGCCCCCAGGGGGGGCATAATTCACCCCTCCACTTT. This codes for CASSPQGGHNSPLHF.